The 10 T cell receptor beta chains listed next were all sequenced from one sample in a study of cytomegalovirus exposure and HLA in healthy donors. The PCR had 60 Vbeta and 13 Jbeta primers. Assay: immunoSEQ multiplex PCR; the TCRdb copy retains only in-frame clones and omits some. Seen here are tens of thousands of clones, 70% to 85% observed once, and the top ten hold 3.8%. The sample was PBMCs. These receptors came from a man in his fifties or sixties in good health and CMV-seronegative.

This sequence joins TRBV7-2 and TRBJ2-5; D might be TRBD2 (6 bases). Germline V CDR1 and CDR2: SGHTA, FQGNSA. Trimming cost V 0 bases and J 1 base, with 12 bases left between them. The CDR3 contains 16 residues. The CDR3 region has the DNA TGTGCCAGCAGCTTAGCCGGGACTCCCCCCCAAGAGACCCAGTACTTC. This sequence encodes CASSLAGTPPQETQYF.

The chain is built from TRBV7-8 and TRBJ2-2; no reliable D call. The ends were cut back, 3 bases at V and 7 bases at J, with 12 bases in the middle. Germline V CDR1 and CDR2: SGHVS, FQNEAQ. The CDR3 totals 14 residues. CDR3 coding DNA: TGTGCCAGCAGCTTCGGTTTGCGACACGGGGAGCTGTTTTTT. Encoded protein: CASSFGLRHGELFF.

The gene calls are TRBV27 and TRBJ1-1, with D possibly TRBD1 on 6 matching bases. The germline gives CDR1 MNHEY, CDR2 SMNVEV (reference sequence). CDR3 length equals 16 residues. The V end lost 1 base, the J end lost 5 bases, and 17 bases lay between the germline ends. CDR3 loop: CASSLLAGAVRTEAFF. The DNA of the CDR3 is TGTGCCAGCAGTTTATTAGCGGGGGCGGTGAGGACTGAAGCTTTCTTT.

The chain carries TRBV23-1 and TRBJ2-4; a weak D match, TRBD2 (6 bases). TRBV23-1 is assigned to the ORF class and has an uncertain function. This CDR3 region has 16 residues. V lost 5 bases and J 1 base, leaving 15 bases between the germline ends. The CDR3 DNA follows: TGCGCCAGCAGTGTGTGGGGGGTTGGGGCCAAAAACATTCAGTACTTC. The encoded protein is CASSVWGVGAKNIQYF.

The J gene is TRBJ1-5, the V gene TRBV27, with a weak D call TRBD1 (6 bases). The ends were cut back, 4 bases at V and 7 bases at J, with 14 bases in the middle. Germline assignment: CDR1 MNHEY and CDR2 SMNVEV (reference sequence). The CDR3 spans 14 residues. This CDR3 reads CASSSPSTGQPQHF. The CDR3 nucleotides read TGTGCCAGCAGTTCTCCCTCGACAGGCCAGCCCCAGCATTTT.

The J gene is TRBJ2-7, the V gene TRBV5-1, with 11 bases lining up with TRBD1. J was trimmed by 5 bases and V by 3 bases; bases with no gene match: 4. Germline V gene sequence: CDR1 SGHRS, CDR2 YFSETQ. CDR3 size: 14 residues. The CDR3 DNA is TGCGCCAGCAGCTGGACAGGGGGCCGGGACGAGCAGTACTTC. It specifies CASSWTGGRDEQYF.

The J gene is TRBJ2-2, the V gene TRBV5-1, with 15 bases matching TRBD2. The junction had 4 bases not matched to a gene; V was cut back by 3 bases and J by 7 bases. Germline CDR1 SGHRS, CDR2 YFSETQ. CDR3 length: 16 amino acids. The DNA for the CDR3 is TGCGCCAGCAGCTCCGGACTAGCGGGAGGGCACGGGGAGCTGTTTTTT. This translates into CASSSGLAGGHGELFF.

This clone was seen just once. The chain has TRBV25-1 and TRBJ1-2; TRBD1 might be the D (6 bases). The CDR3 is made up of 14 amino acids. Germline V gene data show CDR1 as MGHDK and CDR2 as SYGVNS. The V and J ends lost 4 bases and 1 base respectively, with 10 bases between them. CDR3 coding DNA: TGTGCCAGCAGTGCGACAGGTTTTAACTATGGCTACACCTTC. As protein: CASSATGFNYGYTF.

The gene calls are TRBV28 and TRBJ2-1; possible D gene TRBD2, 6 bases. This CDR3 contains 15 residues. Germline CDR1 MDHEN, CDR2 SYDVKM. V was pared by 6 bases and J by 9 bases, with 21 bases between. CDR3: CASSLPGLGPPEQFF. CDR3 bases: TGTGCCAGCAGCCTCCCGGGACTGGGTCCCCCTGAGCAGTTCTTC.

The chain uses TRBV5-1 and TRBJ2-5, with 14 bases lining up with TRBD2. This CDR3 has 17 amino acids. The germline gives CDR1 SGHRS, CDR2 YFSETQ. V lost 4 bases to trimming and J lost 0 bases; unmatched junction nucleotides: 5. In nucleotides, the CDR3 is TGCGCCAGCAGCCTGGGACTAGCGGGAGTACACCAAGAGACCCAGTACTTC. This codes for CASSLGLAGVHQETQYF.